The clone carrying this T cell receptor beta chain turned up a few times. Its antigen is not identified. Next came a second PCR, run for about 6 to 12 cycles, which used a sample-barcoded 5' primer along with a J-beta primer mix. Each cDNA molecule carried a tag from a template-switch adaptor that contained 12 random nucleotides. Each CDR3 protein is one row after TCRdb ran MiXCR on the 5' RACE reads. The sample carries about 780,000 distinct CDR3 sequences, about half recorded once. These data are taken from a study of blood T cells in healthy people across ages. Notes on the study in general: Naive T cell percentage showed a strong correlation with the diversity of TCR beta.

Trimming removed 3 bases from V and 0 bases from J, with 9 bases in between. The CDR3 sequence is 13 residues long. Germline V gene lookup returns CDR1 SQVTM and CDR2 ANQGSEA. The specimen sequenced was blood. This clonotype was sampled from a man older than 75 in good health. This chain uses TRBV29-1 with TRBJ2-7; no firm D call. The CDR3 DNA reads TGCAGCGTTGAGGCCGTCAGCTCCTACGAGCAGTACTTC. This encodes CSVEAVSSYEQYF.